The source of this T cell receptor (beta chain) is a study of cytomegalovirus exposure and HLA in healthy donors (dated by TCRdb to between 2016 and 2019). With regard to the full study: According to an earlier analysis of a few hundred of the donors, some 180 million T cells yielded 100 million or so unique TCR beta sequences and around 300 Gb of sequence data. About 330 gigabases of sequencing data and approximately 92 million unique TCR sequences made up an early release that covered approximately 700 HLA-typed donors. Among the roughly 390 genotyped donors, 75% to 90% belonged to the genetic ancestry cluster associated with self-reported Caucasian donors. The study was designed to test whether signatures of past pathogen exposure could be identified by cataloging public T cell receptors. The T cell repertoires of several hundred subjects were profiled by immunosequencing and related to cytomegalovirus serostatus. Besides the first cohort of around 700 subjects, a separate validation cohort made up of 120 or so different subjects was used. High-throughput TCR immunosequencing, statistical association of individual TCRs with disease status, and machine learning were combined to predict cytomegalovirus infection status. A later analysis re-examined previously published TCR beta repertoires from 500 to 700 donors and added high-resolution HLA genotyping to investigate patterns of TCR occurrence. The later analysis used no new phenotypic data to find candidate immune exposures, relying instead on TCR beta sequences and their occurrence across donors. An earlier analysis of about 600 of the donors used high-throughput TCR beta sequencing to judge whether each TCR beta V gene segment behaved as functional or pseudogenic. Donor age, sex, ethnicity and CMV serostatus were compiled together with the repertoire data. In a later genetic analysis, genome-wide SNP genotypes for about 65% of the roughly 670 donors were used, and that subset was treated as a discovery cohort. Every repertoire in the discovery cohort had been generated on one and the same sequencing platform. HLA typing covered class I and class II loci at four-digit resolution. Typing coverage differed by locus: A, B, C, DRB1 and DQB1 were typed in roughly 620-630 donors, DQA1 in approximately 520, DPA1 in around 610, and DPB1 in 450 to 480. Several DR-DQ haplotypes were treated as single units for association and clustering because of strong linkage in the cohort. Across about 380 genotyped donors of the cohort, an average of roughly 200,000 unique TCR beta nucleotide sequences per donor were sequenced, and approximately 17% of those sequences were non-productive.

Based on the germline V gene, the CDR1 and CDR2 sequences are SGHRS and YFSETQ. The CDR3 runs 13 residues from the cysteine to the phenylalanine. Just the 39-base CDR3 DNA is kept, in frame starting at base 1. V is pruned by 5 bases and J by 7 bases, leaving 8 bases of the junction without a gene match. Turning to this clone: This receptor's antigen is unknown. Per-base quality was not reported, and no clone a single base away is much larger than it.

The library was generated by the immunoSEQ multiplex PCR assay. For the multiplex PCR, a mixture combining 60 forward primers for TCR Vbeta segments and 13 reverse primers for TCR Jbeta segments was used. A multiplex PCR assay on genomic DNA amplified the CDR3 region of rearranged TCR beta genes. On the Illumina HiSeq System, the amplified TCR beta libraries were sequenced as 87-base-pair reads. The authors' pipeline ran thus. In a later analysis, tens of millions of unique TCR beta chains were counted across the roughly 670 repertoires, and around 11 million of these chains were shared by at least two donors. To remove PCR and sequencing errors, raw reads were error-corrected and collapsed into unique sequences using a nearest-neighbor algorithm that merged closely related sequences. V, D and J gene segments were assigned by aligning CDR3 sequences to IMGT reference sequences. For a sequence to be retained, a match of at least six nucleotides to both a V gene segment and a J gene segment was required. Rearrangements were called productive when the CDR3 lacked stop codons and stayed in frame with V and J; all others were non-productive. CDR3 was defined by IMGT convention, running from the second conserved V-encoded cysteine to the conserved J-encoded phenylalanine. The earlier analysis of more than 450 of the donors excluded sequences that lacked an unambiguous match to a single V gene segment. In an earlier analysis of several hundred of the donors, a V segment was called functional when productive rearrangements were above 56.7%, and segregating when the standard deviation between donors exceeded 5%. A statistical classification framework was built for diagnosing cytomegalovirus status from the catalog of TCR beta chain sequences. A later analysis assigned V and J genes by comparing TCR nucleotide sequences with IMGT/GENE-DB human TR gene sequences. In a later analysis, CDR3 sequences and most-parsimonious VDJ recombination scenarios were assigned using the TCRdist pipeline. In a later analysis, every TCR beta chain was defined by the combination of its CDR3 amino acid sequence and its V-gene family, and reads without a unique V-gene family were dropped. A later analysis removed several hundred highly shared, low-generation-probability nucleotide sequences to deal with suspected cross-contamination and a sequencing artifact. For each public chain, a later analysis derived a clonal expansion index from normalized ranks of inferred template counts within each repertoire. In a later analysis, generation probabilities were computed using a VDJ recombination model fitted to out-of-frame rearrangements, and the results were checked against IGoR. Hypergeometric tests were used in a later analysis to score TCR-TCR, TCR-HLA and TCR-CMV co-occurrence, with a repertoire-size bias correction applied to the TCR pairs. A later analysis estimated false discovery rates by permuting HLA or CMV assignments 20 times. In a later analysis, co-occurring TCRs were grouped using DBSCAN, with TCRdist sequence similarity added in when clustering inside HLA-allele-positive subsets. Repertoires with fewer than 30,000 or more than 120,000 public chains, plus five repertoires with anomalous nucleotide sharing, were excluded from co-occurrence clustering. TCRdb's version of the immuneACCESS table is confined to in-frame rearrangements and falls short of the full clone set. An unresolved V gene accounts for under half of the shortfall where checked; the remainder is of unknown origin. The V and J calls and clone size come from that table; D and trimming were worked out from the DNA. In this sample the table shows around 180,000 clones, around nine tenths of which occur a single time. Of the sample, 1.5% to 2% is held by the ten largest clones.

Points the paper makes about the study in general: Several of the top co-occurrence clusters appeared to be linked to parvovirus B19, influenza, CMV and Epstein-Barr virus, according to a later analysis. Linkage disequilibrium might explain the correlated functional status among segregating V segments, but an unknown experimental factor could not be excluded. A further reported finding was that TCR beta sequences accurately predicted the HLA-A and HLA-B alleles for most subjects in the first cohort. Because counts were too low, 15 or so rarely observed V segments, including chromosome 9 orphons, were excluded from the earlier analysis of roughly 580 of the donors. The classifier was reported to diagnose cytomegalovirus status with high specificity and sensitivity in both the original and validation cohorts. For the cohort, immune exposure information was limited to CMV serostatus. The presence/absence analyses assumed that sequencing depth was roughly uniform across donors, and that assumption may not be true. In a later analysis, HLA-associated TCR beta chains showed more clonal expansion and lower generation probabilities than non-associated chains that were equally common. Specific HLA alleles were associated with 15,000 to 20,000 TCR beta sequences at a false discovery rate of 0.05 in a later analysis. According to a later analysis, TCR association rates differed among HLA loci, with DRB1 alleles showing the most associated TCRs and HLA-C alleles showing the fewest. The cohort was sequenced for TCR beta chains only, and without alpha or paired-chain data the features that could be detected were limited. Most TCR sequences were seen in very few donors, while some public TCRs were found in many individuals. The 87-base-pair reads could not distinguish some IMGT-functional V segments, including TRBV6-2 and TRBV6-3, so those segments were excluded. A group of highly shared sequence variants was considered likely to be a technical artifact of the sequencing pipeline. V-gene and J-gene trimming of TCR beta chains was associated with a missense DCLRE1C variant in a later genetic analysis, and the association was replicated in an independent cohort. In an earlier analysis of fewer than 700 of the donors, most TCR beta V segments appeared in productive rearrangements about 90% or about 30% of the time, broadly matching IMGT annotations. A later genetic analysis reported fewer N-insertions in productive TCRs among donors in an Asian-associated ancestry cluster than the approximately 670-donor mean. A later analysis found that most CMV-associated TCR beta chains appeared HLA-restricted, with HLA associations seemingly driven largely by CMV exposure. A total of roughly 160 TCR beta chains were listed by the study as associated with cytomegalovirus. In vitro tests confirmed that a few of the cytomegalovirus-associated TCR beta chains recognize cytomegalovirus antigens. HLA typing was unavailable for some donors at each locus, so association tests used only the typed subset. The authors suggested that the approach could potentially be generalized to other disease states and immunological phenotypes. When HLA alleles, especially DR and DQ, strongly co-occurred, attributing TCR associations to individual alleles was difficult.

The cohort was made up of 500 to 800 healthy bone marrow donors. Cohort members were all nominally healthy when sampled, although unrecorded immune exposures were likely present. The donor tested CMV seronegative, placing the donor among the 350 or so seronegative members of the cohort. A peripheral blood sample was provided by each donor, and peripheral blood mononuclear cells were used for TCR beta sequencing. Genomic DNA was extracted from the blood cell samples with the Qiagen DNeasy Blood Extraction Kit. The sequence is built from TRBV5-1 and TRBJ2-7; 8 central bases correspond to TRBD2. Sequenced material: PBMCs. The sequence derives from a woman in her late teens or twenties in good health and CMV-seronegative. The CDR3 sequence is CASRLADHREQYF. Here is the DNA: TGCGCCAGCAGACTAGCGGACCATCGGGAGCAGTACTTC.